These T cell receptor beta chains were read from a single sample in a study of blood T cell repertoires in COVID-19. Method: immunoSEQ multiplex PCR; TCRdb's copy keeps in-frame clones and lacks some. The sample has approximately 350,000 clones, 80% to 90% seen once. The sample was peripheral blood. The origin of the receptors is a man aged 25-40 years with active or convalescent COVID-19. Both conserved end residues are part of each CDR3. D genes are given only for firm matches. Clone sizes are given selectively: once, few, many, or a class where the clone is expanded.

v_gene: TRBV7-2
len: 15
j_gene: TRBJ2-7
abundance: -
d_gene: TRBD2
CDR3nt: TGTGCCAGCAGCGAAAGCCTAGCGGCCGAGTACGAGCAGTACTTC
CDR3aa: CASSESLAAEYEQYF

v_gene: TRBV18
len: 15
j_gene: TRBJ2-7
abundance: -
d_gene: -
CDR3nt: TGTGCCAGCTCACCAGGCAGGGCCTACTCCTACGAGCAGTACTTC
CDR3aa: CASSPGRAYSYEQYF

v_gene: TRBV7-2
len: 15
j_gene: TRBJ2-3
abundance: -
d_gene: TRBD2
CDR3nt: TGTGCCAGCAGCCTCCTAGCGGGAGCAGGAGATACGCAGTATTTT
CDR3aa: CASSLLAGAGDTQYF

v_gene: TRBV7-7
len: 14
j_gene: TRBJ2-5
abundance: -
d_gene: TRBD2
CDR3nt: TGTGCCAGCAGCCGAGCGGGGGAACAAGAGACCCAGTACTTC
CDR3aa: CASSRAGEQETQYF

v_gene: TRBV5-1
len: 17
j_gene: TRBJ2-7
abundance: -
d_gene: TRBD2
CDR3nt: TGCGCCAGCAGCTCCGGGACTAGCGGGAGACCCCTCTACGAGCAGTACTTC
CDR3aa: CASSSGTSGRPLYEQYF

v_gene: TRBV2
len: 11
j_gene: TRBJ2-3
abundance: -
d_gene: -
CDR3nt: TGTGCCAGCCCACGAGGGGGTACGCAGTATTTT
CDR3aa: CASPRGGTQYF

v_gene: TRBV7-3
len: 15
j_gene: TRBJ2-1
abundance: -
d_gene: -
CDR3nt: TGTGCCAGCAGCCCTTACTCCTACCCTCGGGGTGAGCAGTTCTTC
CDR3aa: CASSPYSYPRGEQFF

v_gene: TRBV19
len: 16
j_gene: TRBJ1-5
abundance: -
d_gene: TRBD1
CDR3nt: TGTGCCAGTAGTGCGGAGGACAGGAAGTACGATCAGCCCCAGCATTTT
CDR3aa: CASSAEDRKYDQPQHF

v_gene: TRBV7-9
len: 17
j_gene: TRBJ2-1
abundance: few
d_gene: TRBD2
CDR3nt: TGTGCCAGCAGCTCATCCCTAAGCCGGACTAGGGTCAATGAGCAGTTCTTC
CDR3aa: CASSSSLSRTRVNEQFF

v_gene: TRBV2
len: 16
j_gene: TRBJ2-3
abundance: -
d_gene: TRBD2
CDR3nt: TGTGCCAGCAGGGATCGGAATAGCGGGAGAACAGATACGCAGTATTTT
CDR3aa: CASRDRNSGRTDTQYF

v_gene: TRBV5-4
len: 17
j_gene: TRBJ2-1
abundance: -
d_gene: TRBD2
CDR3nt: TGTGCCAGCAGCTTGGGCGGAGGGACTAGCGGGAGACAGGAGCAGTTCTTC
CDR3aa: CASSLGGGTSGRQEQFF

v_gene: TRBV13
len: 14
j_gene: TRBJ2-7
abundance: -
d_gene: TRBD1
CDR3nt: TGTGCCAGCAGCCCCAAGGGACAGGATTACGAGCAGTACTTC
CDR3aa: CASSPKGQDYEQYF

v_gene: TRBV28
len: 12
j_gene: TRBJ2-7
abundance: -
d_gene: -
CDR3nt: TGTGCCAGCAGTTTAATCGGCTACGAGCAGTACTTC
CDR3aa: CASSLIGYEQYF

v_gene: TRBV9
len: 16
j_gene: TRBJ2-7
abundance: -
d_gene: TRBD2
CDR3nt: TGTGCCAGCAGCCCCCGACTAGCGGGTGAGAAAAGGGAGCAGTACTTC
CDR3aa: CASSPRLAGEKREQYF

v_gene: TRBV19
len: 18
j_gene: TRBJ2-3
abundance: many
d_gene: TRBD2
CDR3nt: TGTGCCAGTAGTATAAGAGGACTAGCGGGGGGATTCACAGATACGCAGTATTTT
CDR3aa: CASSIRGLAGGFTDTQYF

v_gene: TRBV6-5
len: 15
j_gene: TRBJ1-4
abundance: -
d_gene: TRBD1
CDR3nt: TGTGCCAGCACCCGGACAGGAGGCCTTCGGGAAAAACTGTTTTTT
CDR3aa: CASTRTGGLREKLFF

v_gene: TRBV30
len: 14
j_gene: TRBJ2-7
abundance: -
d_gene: TRBD1
CDR3nt: TGTGCCTTTGAACCGGGACAGAGCTCCTACGAGCAGTACTTC
CDR3aa: CAFEPGQSSYEQYF

v_gene: TRBV2
len: 15
j_gene: TRBJ2-7
abundance: -
d_gene: -
CDR3nt: TGTGCCAGCAGTATGGCCCCTGGGGCTGGCTACGAGCAGTACTTC
CDR3aa: CASSMAPGAGYEQYF

v_gene: TRBV4-1
len: 13
j_gene: TRBJ1-4
abundance: -
d_gene: -
CDR3nt: TGCGCCAGCAGCTCAATAATCGGGGGAAAACTGTTTTTT
CDR3aa: CASSSIIGGKLFF

v_gene: TRBV6-5
len: 13
j_gene: TRBJ1-1
abundance: -
d_gene: -
CDR3nt: TGTGCCAGCACCCTACAGGGAAGCACTGAAGCTTTCTTT
CDR3aa: CASTLQGSTEAFF

v_gene: TRBV19
len: 14
j_gene: TRBJ2-2
abundance: -
d_gene: -
CDR3nt: TGTGCCAGTAGTGCGCAGGGCGGCACCGGGGAGCTGTTTTTT
CDR3aa: CASSAQGGTGELFF

v_gene: TRBV3-1/TRBV3-2
len: 16
j_gene: TRBJ2-7
abundance: -
d_gene: TRBD2
CDR3nt: TGTGCCAGCAGCCCGCAAATGCGGGAGCTTCCTTACGAGCAGTACTTC
CDR3aa: CASSPQMRELPYEQYF

v_gene: TRBV7-2
len: 16
j_gene: TRBJ2-5
abundance: -
d_gene: TRBD2
CDR3nt: TGTGCCAGCAGCTTAATGAGCGGGAGGGCCGGGGAGACCCAGTACTTC
CDR3aa: CASSLMSGRAGETQYF

v_gene: TRBV9
len: 16
j_gene: TRBJ2-1
abundance: -
d_gene: TRBD2
CDR3nt: TGTGCCAGCAGCCCTCGGGCTAGCGGTGCCTACAATGAGCAGTTCTTC
CDR3aa: CASSPRASGAYNEQFF

v_gene: TRBV3-1/TRBV3-2
len: 12
j_gene: TRBJ2-7
abundance: once
d_gene: -
CDR3nt: TGTGCCAGCAACAACGCGGGATCCGAGCAGTACTTC
CDR3aa: CASNNAGSEQYF

v_gene: TRBV9
len: 16
j_gene: TRBJ1-1
abundance: -
d_gene: TRBD1
CDR3nt: TGTGCCAGCAGCGCCCGGACAGGGGGCGGAGGCACTGAAGCTTTCTTT
CDR3aa: CASSARTGGGGTEAFF

v_gene: TRBV25-1
len: 17
j_gene: TRBJ2-7
abundance: -
d_gene: TRBD2
CDR3nt: TGTGCCAGCAGTGGAGCCGGGACTAGCGGTTTTAGTGAGGAGCAGTACTTC
CDR3aa: CASSGAGTSGFSEEQYF

v_gene: TRBV2
len: 15
j_gene: TRBJ2-2
abundance: -
d_gene: -
CDR3nt: TGTGCCAGCACCCCCCGCGCGGCGTCCACCGGGGAGCTGTTTTTT
CDR3aa: CASTPRAASTGELFF

v_gene: TRBV2
len: 16
j_gene: TRBJ1-5
abundance: -
d_gene: -
CDR3nt: TGTGCCAGCAGTGATGTTCAGTTATATAGCAATCAGCCCCAGCATTTT
CDR3aa: CASSDVQLYSNQPQHF

v_gene: TRBV5-1
len: 18
j_gene: TRBJ2-1
abundance: -
d_gene: TRBD2
CDR3nt: TGCGCCAGCAGCGGGGGACTAGCGGGAGGGCCGAGTCGTAATGAGCAGTTCTTC
CDR3aa: CASSGGLAGGPSRNEQFF

v_gene: TRBV19
len: 13
j_gene: TRBJ1-1
abundance: -
d_gene: -
CDR3nt: TGTGCCAGTAGTATAGGTGTCCGCACTGAAGCTTTCTTT
CDR3aa: CASSIGVRTEAFF

v_gene: TRBV19
len: 15
j_gene: TRBJ2-2
abundance: -
d_gene: -
CDR3nt: TGTGCCAGTAGTATAGGAGGCAGCCCCACCGGGGAGCTGTTTTTT
CDR3aa: CASSIGGSPTGELFF

v_gene: TRBV7-9
len: 14
j_gene: TRBJ2-1
abundance: -
d_gene: TRBD1
CDR3nt: TGTGCCAGCAGCTTGGATACAGGGGACGATGAGCAGTTCTTC
CDR3aa: CASSLDTGDDEQFF

v_gene: TRBV3-1/TRBV3-2
len: 16
j_gene: TRBJ2-1
abundance: few
d_gene: TRBD2
CDR3nt: TGTGCCAGCAGCCAAGATTTCGGGGAGGGATCGAATGAGCAGTTCTTC
CDR3aa: CASSQDFGEGSNEQFF

v_gene: TRBV4-2
len: 16
j_gene: TRBJ2-1
abundance: -
d_gene: TRBD2
CDR3nt: TGTGCCAGCAGCCGCAGACTAGCGGGGGGAACATATGAGCAGTTCTTC
CDR3aa: CASSRRLAGGTYEQFF

v_gene: TRBV7-3
len: 18
j_gene: TRBJ2-3
abundance: once
d_gene: TRBD1
CDR3nt: TGTGCCAGCAGCTATACCCCGGGACAGGGATCCCTCACAGATACGCAGTATTTT
CDR3aa: CASSYTPGQGSLTDTQYF

v_gene: TRBV7-2
len: 16
j_gene: TRBJ2-1
abundance: -
d_gene: TRBD2
CDR3nt: TGTGCCAGCAGCACCCGGGGGGGAATAAGAGCCCTAGAGCAGTTCTTC
CDR3aa: CASSTRGGIRALEQFF

v_gene: TRBV6-2/TRBV6-3
len: 14
j_gene: TRBJ1-2
abundance: -
d_gene: -
CDR3nt: TGTGCCAGCAGCCCTGGAGCAGGGCCCTATGGCTACACCTTC
CDR3aa: CASSPGAGPYGYTF

v_gene: TRBV10-3
len: 14
j_gene: TRBJ2-3
abundance: -
d_gene: TRBD2
CDR3nt: TGTGCCATCAGCCGCGGGGGGAACACAGATACGCAGTATTTT
CDR3aa: CAISRGGNTDTQYF

v_gene: TRBV6-5
len: 15
j_gene: TRBJ1-3
abundance: -
d_gene: -
CDR3nt: TGTGCCAGCAGCACAGGGTGGAAGGCTGGAAACACCATATATTTT
CDR3aa: CASSTGWKAGNTIYF

v_gene: TRBV9
len: 16
j_gene: TRBJ2-3
abundance: -
d_gene: -
CDR3nt: TGTGCCAGCAGCGTAGTCGACACCGCTAGCACAGATACGCAGTATTTT
CDR3aa: CASSVVDTASTDTQYF

v_gene: TRBV9
len: 13
j_gene: TRBJ2-7
abundance: -
d_gene: TRBD2
CDR3nt: TGTGCCAGCATTAGCGGGAGACCCTACGAGCAGTACTTC
CDR3aa: CASISGRPYEQYF

v_gene: TRBV2
len: 15
j_gene: TRBJ2-2
abundance: -
d_gene: TRBD2
CDR3nt: TGTGCCAGCAGTGGCCTAGCGGGAAACACCGGGGAGCTGTTTTTT
CDR3aa: CASSGLAGNTGELFF

v_gene: TRBV27
len: 15
j_gene: TRBJ2-1
abundance: -
d_gene: TRBD2
CDR3nt: TGTGCCAGCAGTTTAAAGGCTAGCGGGGGCAATGAGCAGTTCTTC
CDR3aa: CASSLKASGGNEQFF

v_gene: TRBV18
len: 14
j_gene: TRBJ2-5
abundance: -
d_gene: -
CDR3nt: TGTGCCAGCTCACTGGGGAGTAGACGAGAGACCCAGTACTTC
CDR3aa: CASSLGSRRETQYF

v_gene: TRBV6-1
len: 12
j_gene: TRBJ2-7
abundance: -
d_gene: -
CDR3nt: TGTGCCAGCAGTGAATTCCGTAGCGAGCAGTACTTC
CDR3aa: CASSEFRSEQYF

v_gene: TRBV30
len: 14
j_gene: TRBJ2-1
abundance: -
d_gene: -
CDR3nt: TGTGCCTGGATTCCCGGGAGCTCCTACAATGAGCAGTTCTTC
CDR3aa: CAWIPGSSYNEQFF

v_gene: TRBV5-1
len: 15
j_gene: TRBJ2-3
abundance: -
d_gene: -
CDR3nt: TGCGCCAGCAGCTTGCAGACGGGGTTCACAGATACGCAGTATTTT
CDR3aa: CASSLQTGFTDTQYF

v_gene: TRBV11-3
len: 17
j_gene: TRBJ2-2
abundance: -
d_gene: TRBD2
CDR3nt: TGTGCCAGCAGCCCCCCGGGCACTAGCGGGGGGGACGGGGAGCTGTTTTTT
CDR3aa: CASSPPGTSGGDGELFF

v_gene: TRBV5-1
len: 14
j_gene: TRBJ1-5
abundance: -
d_gene: -
CDR3nt: TGCGCCAGCAGCGACGGGAGTAGCAATCAGCCCCAGCATTTT
CDR3aa: CASSDGSSNQPQHF

v_gene: TRBV13
len: 15
j_gene: TRBJ1-3
abundance: -
d_gene: -
CDR3nt: TGTGCCAGCAGCCCCAGGGAAATATCTGGAAACACCATATATTTT
CDR3aa: CASSPREISGNTIYF

v_gene: TRBV27
len: 20
j_gene: TRBJ2-7
abundance: -
d_gene: TRBD2
CDR3nt: TGTGCCAGCAGCGGAATTTCGCCGACTAGCGGGGGGGCCGAGTTGTTCGAGCAGTACTTC
CDR3aa: CASSGISPTSGGAELFEQYF

v_gene: TRBV13
len: 14
j_gene: TRBJ2-5
abundance: -
d_gene: TRBD1
CDR3nt: TGTGCCAGCAGCCGTGGACAGGCCCAAGAGACCCAGTACTTC
CDR3aa: CASSRGQAQETQYF

v_gene: TRBV7-2
len: 17
j_gene: TRBJ2-3
abundance: -
d_gene: TRBD2
CDR3nt: TGTGCCAGCAGCTTAGTCGCTAGCGGAACCCGCACAGATACGCAGTATTTT
CDR3aa: CASSLVASGTRTDTQYF

v_gene: TRBV5-8
len: 15
j_gene: TRBJ1-2
abundance: -
d_gene: TRBD1
CDR3nt: TGTGCCAGCAGCTTAAGACAGGGGCCGGGTAATGGCTACACCTTC
CDR3aa: CASSLRQGPGNGYTF

v_gene: TRBV9
len: 17
j_gene: TRBJ2-1
abundance: -
d_gene: TRBD2
CDR3nt: TGTGCCAGCAGCGTAGGGTCCTCCGCGGGAGAAGGCAATGAGCAGTTCTTC
CDR3aa: CASSVGSSAGEGNEQFF

v_gene: TRBV30
len: 13
j_gene: TRBJ2-5
abundance: -
d_gene: TRBD2
CDR3nt: TGTGCCTGGGAAGCGGGGGGGAGGGAGACCCAGTACTTC
CDR3aa: CAWEAGGRETQYF